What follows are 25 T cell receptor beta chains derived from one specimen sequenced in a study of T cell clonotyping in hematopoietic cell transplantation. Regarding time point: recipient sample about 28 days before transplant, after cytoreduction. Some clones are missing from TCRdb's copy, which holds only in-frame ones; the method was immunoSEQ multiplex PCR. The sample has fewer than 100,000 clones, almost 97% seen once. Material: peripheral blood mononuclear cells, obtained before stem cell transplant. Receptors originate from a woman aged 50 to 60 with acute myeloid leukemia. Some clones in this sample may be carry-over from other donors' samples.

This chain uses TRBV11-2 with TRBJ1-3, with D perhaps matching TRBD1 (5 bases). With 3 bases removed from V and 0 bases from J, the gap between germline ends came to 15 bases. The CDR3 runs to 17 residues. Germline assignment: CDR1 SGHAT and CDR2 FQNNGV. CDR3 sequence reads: CASSLRGAAPSGNTIYF. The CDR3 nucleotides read TGTGCCAGCAGCTTGCGGGGCGCAGCACCCTCTGGAAACACCATATATTTT.

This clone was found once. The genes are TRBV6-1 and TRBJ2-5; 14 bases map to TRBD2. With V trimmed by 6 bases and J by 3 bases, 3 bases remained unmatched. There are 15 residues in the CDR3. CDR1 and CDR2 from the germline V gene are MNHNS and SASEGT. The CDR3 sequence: CASRRLAGGEETQYF. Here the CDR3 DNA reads TGTGCCAGCAGGCGACTAGCGGGAGGGGAAGAGACCCAGTACTTC.

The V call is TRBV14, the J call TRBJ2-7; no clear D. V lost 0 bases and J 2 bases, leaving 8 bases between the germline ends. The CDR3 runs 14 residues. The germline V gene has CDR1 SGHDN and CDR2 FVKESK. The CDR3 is CASSQDRNPYEQYF. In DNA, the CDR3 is TGTGCCAGCAGCCAAGACAGAAATCCCTACGAGCAGTACTTC.

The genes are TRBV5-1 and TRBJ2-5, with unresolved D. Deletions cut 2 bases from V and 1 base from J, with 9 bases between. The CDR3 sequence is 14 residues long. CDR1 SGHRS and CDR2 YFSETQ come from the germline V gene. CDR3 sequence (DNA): TGCGCCAGCAGCTTCCAGACGTCCCAAGAGACCCAGTACTTC. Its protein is CASSFQTSQETQYF.

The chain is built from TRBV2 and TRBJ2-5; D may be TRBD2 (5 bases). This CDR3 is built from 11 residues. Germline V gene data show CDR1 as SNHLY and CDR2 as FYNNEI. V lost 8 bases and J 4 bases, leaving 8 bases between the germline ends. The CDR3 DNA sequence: TGTGCCAGCCGGGGTTCAGAGACCCAGTACTTC. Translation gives CASRGSETQYF.

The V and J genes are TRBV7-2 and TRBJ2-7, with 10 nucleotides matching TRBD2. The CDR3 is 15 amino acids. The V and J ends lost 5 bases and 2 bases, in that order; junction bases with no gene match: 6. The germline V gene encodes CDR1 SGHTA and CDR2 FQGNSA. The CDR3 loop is CASSPSGGPTYEQYF. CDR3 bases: TGTGCCAGCAGCCCTAGCGGGGGTCCTACCTACGAGCAGTACTTC.

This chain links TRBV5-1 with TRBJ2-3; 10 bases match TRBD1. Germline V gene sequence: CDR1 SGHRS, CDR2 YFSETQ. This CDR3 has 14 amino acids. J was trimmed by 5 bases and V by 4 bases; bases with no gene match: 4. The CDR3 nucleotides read TGCGCCAGCAGCCTTTGGACAGGGGGAGATACGCAGTATTTT. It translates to CASSLWTGGDTQYF.

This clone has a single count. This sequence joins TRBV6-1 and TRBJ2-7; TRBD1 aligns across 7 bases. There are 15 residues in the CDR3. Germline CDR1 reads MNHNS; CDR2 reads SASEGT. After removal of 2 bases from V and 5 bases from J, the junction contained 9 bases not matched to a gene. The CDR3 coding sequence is TGTGCCAGCAGTGAAAGCAAGGGGGCAGGACACGAGCAGTACTTC. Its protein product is CASSESKGAGHEQYF.

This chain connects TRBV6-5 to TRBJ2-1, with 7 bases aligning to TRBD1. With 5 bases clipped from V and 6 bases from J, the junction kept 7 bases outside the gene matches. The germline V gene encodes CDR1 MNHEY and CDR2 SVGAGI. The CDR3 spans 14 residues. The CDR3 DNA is TGTGCCAGCAGTCCCCAGGGACAGCCCAATGAGCAGTTCTTC. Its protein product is CASSPQGQPNEQFF.

CDR3 DNA: TGCGCCAGCAGCCCTGGGCCAAGGTCGACAGGGAGTAAGTACGAGCAGTACTTC. Protein product: CASSPGPRSTGSKYEQYF. The gene calls are TRBV4-1 and TRBJ2-7; the match to TRBD1 covers 7 bases. CDR1 and CDR2 from the germline V gene are MGHRA and YSYEKL. J gave up 4 bases and V 4 bases, and 19 bases lay outside the gene matches. There are 18 residues in the CDR3.

The CDR3 spells CASGTGNYGYTF. CDR3 nucleotides: TGTGCCAGTGGTACAGGGAACTATGGCTACACCTTC. V usage is TRBV27 and J usage is TRBJ1-2; tentatively, D is TRBD1 (6 bases). V lost 9 bases, J lost 2 bases, and 10 bases lay in between. Germline V CDR1 and CDR2: MNHEY, SMNVEV (reference sequence). The CDR3 runs to 12 residues.

The CDR3 sequence is CASRDRVRETQYF. The CDR3 DNA sequence: TGTGCCAGCCGGGACAGGGTCCGGGAGACCCAGTACTTC. The chain uses TRBV25-1 and TRBJ2-5; TRBD1 aligns across 9 bases. CDR1 and CDR2 (germline): MGHDK, SYGVNS. This CDR3 contains 13 residues. After removal of 8 bases from V and 5 bases from J, the junction contained 6 bases not matched to a gene.

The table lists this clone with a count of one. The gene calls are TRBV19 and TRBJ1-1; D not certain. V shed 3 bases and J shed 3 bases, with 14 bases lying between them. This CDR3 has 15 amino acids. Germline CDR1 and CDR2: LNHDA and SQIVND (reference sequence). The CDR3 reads CASSITRRRDTEAFF. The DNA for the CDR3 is TGTGCCAGTAGTATTACTCGACGGCGGGACACTGAAGCTTTCTTT.

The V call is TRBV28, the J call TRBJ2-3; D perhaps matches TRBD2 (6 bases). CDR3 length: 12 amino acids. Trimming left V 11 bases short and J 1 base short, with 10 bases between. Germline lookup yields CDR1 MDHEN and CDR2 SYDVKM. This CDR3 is CAWGVGTDTQYF. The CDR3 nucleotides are TGTGCCTGGGGGGTGGGCACAGATACGCAGTATTTT. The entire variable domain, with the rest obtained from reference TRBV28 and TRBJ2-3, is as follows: DVKVTQSSRYLVKRTGEKVFLECVQDMDHENMFWYRQDPGLGLRLIYFSYDVKMKEKGDIPEGYSVSREKKERFSLILESASTNQTSMYLCAWGVGTDTQYFGPGTRLTVL.

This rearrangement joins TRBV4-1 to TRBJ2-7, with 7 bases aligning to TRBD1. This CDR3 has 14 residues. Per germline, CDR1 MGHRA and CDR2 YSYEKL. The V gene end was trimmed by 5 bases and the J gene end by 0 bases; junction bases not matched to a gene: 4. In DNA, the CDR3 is TGCGCCAGCAGCTCGACAGGGTCCTCCTACGAGCAGTACTTC. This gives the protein CASSSTGSSYEQYF.

CDR3 sequence reads: CATLVNTGELFF. The CDR3 nucleotides read TGTGCCACACTTGTGAACACCGGGGAGCTGTTTTTT. The chain links TRBV2 to TRBJ2-2; D remains ambiguous. The germline V and J ends were trimmed by 10 bases and 1 base, with 7 bases remaining between them. CDR1 and CDR2 from the germline V gene are SNHLY and FYNNEI. CDR3 length equals 12 residues.

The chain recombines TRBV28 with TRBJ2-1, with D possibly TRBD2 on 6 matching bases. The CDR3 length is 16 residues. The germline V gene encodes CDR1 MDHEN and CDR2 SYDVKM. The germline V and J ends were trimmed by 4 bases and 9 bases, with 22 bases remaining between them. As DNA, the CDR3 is TGTGCCAGCAGTTCCTTGACTTCGGCGGGAAAGGGTGAGCAGTTCTTC. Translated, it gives CASSSLTSAGKGEQFF.

CDR3 bases: TGTGCCAGCAGCGCAGACAGGGCCAGGCGAGAGGAGACCCAGTACTTC. As protein: CASSADRARREETQYF. The genes are TRBV9 and TRBJ2-5; TRBD1 agrees at 7 bases. Unmatched junction bases numbered 13, after V lost 3 bases and J lost 5 bases. The V gene's germline CDR1 is SGDLS and CDR2 YYNGEE. The CDR3 has 16 residues.

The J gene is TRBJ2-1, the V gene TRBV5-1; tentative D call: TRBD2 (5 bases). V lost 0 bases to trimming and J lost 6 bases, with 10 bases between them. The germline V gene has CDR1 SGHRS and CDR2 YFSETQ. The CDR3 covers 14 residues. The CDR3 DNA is TGCGCCAGCAGCTTGGTCTCTGGGAGCAATGAGCAGTTCTTC. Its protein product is CASSLVSGSNEQFF. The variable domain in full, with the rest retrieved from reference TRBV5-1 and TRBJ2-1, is KAGVTQTPRYLIKTRGQQVTLSCSPISGHRSVSWYQQTPGQGLQFLFEYFSETQRNKGNFPGRFSGRQFSNSRSEMNVSTLELGDSALYLCASSLVSGSNEQFFGPGTRLTVL.

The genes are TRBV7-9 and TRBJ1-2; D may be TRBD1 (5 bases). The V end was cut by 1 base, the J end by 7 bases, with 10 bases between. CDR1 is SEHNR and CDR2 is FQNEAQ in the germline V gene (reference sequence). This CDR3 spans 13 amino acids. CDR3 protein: CASSLGSRAGYTF. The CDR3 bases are TGTGCCAGCAGCTTAGGTTCCAGGGCTGGCTACACCTTC.

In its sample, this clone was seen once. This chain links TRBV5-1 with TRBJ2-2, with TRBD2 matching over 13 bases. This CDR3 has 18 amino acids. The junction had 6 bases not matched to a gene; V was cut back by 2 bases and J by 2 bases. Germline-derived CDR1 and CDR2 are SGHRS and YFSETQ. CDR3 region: CASSFTGLAGPNTGELFF. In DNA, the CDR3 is TGCGCCAGCAGCTTTACGGGACTAGCGGGGCCAAACACCGGGGAGCTGTTTTTT.

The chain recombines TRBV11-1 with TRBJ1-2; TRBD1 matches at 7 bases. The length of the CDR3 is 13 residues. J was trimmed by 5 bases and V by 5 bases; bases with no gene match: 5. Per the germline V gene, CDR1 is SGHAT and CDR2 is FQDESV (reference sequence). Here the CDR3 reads CASSPGQIYGYTF. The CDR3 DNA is TGTGCCAGCAGCCCGGGACAGATATATGGCTACACCTTC.

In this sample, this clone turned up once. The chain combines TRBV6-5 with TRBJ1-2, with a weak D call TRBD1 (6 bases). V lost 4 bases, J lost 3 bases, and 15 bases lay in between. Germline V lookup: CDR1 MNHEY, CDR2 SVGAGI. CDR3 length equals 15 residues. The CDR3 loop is CASSLGGRRDYGYTF. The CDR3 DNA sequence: TGTGCCAGCAGTTTAGGGGGGCGTAGGGACTATGGCTACACCTTC.

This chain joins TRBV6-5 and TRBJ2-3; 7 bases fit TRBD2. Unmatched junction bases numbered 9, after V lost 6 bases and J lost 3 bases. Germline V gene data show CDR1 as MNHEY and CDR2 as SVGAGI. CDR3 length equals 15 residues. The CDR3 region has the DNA TGTGCCAGCAGACTGGGCGGGGGATATACAGATACGCAGTATTTT. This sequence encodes CASRLGGGYTDTQYF.

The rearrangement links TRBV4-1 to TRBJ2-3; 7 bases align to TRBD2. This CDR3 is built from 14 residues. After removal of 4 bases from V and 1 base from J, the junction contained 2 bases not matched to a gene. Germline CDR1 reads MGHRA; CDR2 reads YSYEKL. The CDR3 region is CASSLREGTDTQYF. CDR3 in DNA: TGCGCCAGCAGCCTCCGGGAGGGCACAGATACGCAGTATTTT.